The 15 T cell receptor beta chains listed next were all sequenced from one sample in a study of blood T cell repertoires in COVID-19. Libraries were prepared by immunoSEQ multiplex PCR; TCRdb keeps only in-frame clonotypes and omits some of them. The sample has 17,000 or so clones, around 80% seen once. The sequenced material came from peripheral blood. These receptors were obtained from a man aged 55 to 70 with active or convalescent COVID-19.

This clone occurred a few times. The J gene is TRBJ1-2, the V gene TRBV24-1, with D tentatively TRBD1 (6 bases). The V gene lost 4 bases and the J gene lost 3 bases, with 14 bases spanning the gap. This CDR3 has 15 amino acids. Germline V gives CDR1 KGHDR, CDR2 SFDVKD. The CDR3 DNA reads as TGTGCCACCAGTGACAACAGGGAAGGGGACTATGGCTACACCTTC. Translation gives CATSDNREGDYGYTF.

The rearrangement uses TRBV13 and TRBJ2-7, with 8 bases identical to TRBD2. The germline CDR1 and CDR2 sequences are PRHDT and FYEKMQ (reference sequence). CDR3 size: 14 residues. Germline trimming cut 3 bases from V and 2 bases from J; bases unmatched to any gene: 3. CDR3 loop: CASSFAGLAYEQYF. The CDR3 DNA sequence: TGTGCCAGCAGCTTCGCGGGACTAGCCTACGAGCAGTACTTC.

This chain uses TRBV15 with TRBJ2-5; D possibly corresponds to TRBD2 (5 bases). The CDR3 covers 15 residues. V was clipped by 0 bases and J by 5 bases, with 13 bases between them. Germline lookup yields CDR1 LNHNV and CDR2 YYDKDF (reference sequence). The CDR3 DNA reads TGTGCCACCAGCAGAGATGGTACTAGTGTGGAGACCCAGTACTTC. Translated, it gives CATSRDGTSVETQYF.

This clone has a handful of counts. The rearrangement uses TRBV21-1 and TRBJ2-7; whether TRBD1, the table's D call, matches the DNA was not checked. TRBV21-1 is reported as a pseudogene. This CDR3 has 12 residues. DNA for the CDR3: TGTGCCAGCGACAAACGTGGCTCCGAGCAGTACTTC. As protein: CASDKRGSEQYF.

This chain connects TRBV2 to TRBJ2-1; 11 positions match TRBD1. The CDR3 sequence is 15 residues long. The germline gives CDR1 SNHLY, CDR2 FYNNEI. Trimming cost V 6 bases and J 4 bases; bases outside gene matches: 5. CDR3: CASSPGTGGYNEQFF. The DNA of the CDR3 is TGTGCCAGCAGCCCCGGGACAGGGGGATACAATGAGCAGTTCTTC.

The CDR3 region is CASSPLTGGSGANVLTF. The CDR3 nucleotides read TGTGCCAGCAGCCCGTTGACAGGGGGCTCTGGGGCCAACGTCCTGACTTTC. V usage is TRBV5-4 and J usage is TRBJ2-6; 9 bases map to TRBD1. The CDR3 sequence is 17 residues long. Germline V gives CDR1 SGHNT, CDR2 YYREEE (reference sequence). Unmatched junction bases numbered 5, after V lost 4 bases and J lost 0 bases.

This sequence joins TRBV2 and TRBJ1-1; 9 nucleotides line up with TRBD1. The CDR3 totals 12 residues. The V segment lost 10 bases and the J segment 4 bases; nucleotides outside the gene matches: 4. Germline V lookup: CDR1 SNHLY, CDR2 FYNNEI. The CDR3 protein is CATQGQGTEAFF. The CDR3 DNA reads TGTGCCACCCAGGGACAGGGCACTGAAGCTTTCTTT.

The CDR3 sequence is CASSLGEVGYTF. Written as DNA, the CDR3 is TGTGCCAGCAGCTTAGGGGAGGTTGGCTACACCTTC. J is TRBJ1-2 and V is TRBV11-2; unclear D gene. The CDR3 is made up of 12 amino acids. Trimming stripped 1 base from V and 7 bases from J, with 7 bases between. Looked up from germline, CDR1 is SGHAT and CDR2 is FQNNGV.

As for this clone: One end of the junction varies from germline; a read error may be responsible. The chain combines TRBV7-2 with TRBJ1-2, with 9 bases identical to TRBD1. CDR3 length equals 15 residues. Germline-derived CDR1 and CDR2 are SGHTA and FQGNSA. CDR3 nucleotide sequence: TGTGCCAGCAGCTTAAACACAGGGGGCGCAGGTGGCTACACCTTT. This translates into CASSLNTGGAGGYTF.

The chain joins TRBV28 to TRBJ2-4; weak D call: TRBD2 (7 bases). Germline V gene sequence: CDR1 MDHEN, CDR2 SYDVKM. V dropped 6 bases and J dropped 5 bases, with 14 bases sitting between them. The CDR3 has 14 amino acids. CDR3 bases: TGTGCCAGCAGCCAAGGGGGGAGGGAAAACATTCAGTACTTC. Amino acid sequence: CASSQGGRENIQYF.

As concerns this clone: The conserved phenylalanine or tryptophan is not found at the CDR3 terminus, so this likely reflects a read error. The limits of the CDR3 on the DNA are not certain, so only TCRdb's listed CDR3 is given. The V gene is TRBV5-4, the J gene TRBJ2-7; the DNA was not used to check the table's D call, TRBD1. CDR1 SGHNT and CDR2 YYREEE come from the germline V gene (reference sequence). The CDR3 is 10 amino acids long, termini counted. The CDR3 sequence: CASSSGTAHL.

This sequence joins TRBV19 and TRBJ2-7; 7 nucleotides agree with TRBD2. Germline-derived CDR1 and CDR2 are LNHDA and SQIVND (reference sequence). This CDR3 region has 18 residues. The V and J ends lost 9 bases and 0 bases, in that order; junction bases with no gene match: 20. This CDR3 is CASPGLAREWASSYEQYF. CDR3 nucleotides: TGTGCCAGCCCTGGCCTAGCGCGGGAGTGGGCGAGCTCCTACGAGCAGTACTTC.

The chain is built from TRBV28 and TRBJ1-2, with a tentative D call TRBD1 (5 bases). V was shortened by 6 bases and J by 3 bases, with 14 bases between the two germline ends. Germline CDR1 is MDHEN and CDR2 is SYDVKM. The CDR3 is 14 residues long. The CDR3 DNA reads TGTGCCAGCAGCCGATCCTTAGGGGACTATGGCTACACCTTC. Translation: CASSRSLGDYGYTF.

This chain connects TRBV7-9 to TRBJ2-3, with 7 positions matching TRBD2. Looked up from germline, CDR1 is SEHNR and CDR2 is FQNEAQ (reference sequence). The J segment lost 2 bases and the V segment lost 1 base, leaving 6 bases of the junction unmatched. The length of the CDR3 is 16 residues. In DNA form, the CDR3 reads TGTGCCAGCAGCTTAGGTCTCGGGAGGTCCACAGATACGCAGTATTTT. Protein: CASSLGLGRSTDTQYF.

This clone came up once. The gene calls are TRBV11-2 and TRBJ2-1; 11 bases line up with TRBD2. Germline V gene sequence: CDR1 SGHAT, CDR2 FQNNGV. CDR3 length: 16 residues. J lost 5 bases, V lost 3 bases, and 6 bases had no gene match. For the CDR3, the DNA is TGTGCCAGCAGCTTGTGGGGGACTAGCGGAGACAATGAGCAGTTCTTC. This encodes CASSLWGTSGDNEQFF.